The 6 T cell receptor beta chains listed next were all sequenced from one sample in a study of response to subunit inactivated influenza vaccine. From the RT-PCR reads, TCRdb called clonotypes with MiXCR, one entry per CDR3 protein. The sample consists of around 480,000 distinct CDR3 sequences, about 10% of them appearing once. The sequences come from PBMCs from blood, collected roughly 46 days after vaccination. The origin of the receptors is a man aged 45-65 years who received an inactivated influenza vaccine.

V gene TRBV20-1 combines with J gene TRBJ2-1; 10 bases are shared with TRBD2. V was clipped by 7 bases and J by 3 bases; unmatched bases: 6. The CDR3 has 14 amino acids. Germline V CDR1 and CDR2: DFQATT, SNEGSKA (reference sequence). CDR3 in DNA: TGCAGTGGATTAAGGACTAGCGGCTACAATGAGCAGTTCTTC. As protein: CSGLRTSGYNEQFF.

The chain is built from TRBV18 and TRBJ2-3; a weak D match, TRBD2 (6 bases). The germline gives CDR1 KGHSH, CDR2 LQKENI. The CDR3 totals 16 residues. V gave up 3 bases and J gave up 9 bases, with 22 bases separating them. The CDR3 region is CASSPPLERVPGTQYF. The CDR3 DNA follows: TGTGCCAGCTCACCCCCCCTGGAGCGGGTCCCTGGCACGCAGTATTTT.

DNA for the CDR3: TGTGCCACCAGCAGAGTGGTACGTCGCGCCGGGGAGCTGTTTTTT. Its protein product is CATSRVVRRAGELFF. The chain has TRBV15 and TRBJ2-2, with D unclear. CDR1 and CDR2 (germline): LNHNV, YYDKDF (reference sequence). The V end lost 1 base, the J end lost 6 bases, and 12 bases lay between the germline ends. The CDR3 runs to 15 residues.

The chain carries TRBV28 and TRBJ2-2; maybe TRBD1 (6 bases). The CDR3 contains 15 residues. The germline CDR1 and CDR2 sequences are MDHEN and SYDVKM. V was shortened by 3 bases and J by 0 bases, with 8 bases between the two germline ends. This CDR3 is CASSFQGTNTGELFF. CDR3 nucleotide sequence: TGTGCCAGCAGTTTTCAGGGGACGAACACCGGGGAGCTGTTTTTT. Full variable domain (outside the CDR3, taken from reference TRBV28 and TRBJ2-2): DVKVTQSSRYLVKRTGEKVFLECVQDMDHENMFWYRQDPGLGLRLIYFSYDVKMKEKGDIPEGYSVSREKKERFSLILESASTNQTSMYLCASSFQGTNTGELFFGEGSRLTVL.

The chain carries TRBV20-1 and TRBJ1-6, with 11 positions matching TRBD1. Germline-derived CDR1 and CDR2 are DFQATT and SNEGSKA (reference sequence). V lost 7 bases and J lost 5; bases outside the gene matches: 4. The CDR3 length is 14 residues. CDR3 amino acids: CSGRTGGNNSPLHF. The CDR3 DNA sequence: TGCAGTGGCAGGACAGGGGGCAATAATTCACCCCTCCACTTT.

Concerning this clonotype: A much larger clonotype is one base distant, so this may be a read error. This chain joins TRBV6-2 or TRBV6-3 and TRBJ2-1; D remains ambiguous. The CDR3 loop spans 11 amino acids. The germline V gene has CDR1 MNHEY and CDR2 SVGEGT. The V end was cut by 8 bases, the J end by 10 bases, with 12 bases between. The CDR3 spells CASGPGHEQFF. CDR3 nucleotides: TGTGCCAGCGGACCGGGCCACGAGCAGTTCTTC.